The sequence of this T cell receptor beta chain was determined in a study of CD8 T cells in ankylosing spondylitis. Study conclusions and caveats: Characteristic of ankylosing spondylitis blood, it appeared, was a TCR beta motif comprising roughly 8 highly homologous variants. Existing reports had already noted some motif variants in reactive arthritis synovial fluid and blood. Disease-linked clones proved CD8+ and comparatively uncommon in peripheral blood.

To note about this clonotype: What it binds is not known.

The TCR beta libraries were generated through quantitative 5'-RACE incorporating molecular barcodes. TCRdb recomputed calls from the 5' RACE reads with MiXCR, one row per CDR3 protein. Of about 160,000 distinct CDR3 sequences listed, approximately 48% are singletons. Germline values: CDR1 PRHDT, CDR2 FYEKMQ (reference sequence). V was trimmed by 7 bases and J by 6 bases, leaving 16 bases between them. This CDR3 is built from 13 residues. This receptor was taken from a male donor with ankylosing spondylitis. The sample was synovial fluid, either unsorted or a sorted T cell fraction (not recorded which). The V and J genes are TRBV13 and TRBJ2-7, with D possibly called TRBD1 or TRBD2 (5 bases each). The CDR3 here is CASTPEEGLEQYF. CDR3 bases: TGTGCCAGCACCCCAGAAGAGGGGCTCGAGCAGTACTTC. Looking up the rest from reference TRBV13 and TRBJ2-7 gives the full variable domain: AAGVIQSPRHLIKEKRETATLKCYPIPRHDTVYWYQQGPGQDPQFLISFYEKMQSDKGSIPDRFSAQQFSDYHSELNMSSLELGDSALYFCASTPEEGLEQYFGPGTRLTVT.